The T cell receptor (beta chain) described here comes from a study of CD8 T cells in Susac syndrome. Reverse transcription used about 0.45 to 1 ug RNA and random hexamers. By means of immunoSEQ multiplex PCR, TCR beta CDR3 spanning 54 Vbeta and 13 Jbeta underwent amplification. One entry per CDR3 protein, called by TCRdb with MiXCR from the immunoSEQ multiplex PCR reads. The sample has some 200,000 distinct CDR3 sequences; nearly 95% are singletons. Negative magnetic isolation gave CD8+ and CD4+ cells; FACS enriched CD8+ TEMRA. CDR1 and CDR2 from the germline V gene are MDHEN and SYDVKM. The CDR3 runs to 14 residues. Trimming stripped 6 bases from V and 10 bases from J, with 19 bases between.

The chain uses TRBV28 and TRBJ1-5, with D tentatively TRBD1 (6 bases). This receptor was taken from a human donor with multiple sclerosis. The sequenced sample was CD4+ T cells from PBMCs. CDR3 DNA: TGTGCCAGCAGCCTCCTAGGGGGTGGCAAACCCCAGCATTTT. Residues: CASSLLGGGKPQHF.